This TCR beta chain was documented in a study of blood T cell repertoires in COVID-19. Comments on this clone: Other DNA sequences in this sample translate to the same CDR3.

Only in-frame clones appear in the TCRdb table, and some are missing; sequencing was by immunoSEQ multiplex PCR. Of roughly 300,000 clones in the sample, approximately 90% were seen once. The clonotype was recovered from a young woman who had recovered from COVID-19. The sequencing sample was made of PBMCs or T cells enriched from blood (not recorded which).

The CDR3, as DNA: TGCGCCAGCAGCTTGGAACAGGGCTACGAGCAGTACTTC. Translated: CASSLEQGYEQYF. V gene TRBV5-1 combines with J gene TRBJ2-7; a possible D gene is TRBD1 (6 bases). The CDR3 length is 13 residues. The germline V gene has CDR1 SGHRS and CDR2 YFSETQ. V was cut by 0 bases and J by 3 bases, with 7 bases left in between.